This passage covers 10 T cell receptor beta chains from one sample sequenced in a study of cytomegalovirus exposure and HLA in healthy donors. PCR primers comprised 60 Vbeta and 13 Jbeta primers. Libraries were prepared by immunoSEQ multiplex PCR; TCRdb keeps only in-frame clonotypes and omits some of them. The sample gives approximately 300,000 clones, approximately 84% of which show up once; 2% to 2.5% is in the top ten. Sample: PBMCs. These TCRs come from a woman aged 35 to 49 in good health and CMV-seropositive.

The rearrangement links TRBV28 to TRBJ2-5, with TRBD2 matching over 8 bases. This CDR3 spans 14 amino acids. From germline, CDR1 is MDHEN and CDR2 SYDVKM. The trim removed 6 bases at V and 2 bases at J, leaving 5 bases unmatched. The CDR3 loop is CASRSSGNQETQYF. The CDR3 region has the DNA TGTGCCAGCAGAAGTAGCGGGAATCAAGAGACCCAGTACTTC.

The CDR3 spells CASSLERVQEYSPLHF. DNA for the CDR3: TGTGCCAGCAGCCTCGAACGGGTACAGGAGTATTCACCCCTCCACTTT. The V gene is TRBV7-3, the J gene TRBJ1-6; D possibly corresponds to TRBD1 (5 bases). V lost 5 bases to trimming and J lost 8 bases, with 19 bases between them. Germline V lookup: CDR1 SGHTA, CDR2 FQGTGA. The CDR3 has 16 amino acids.

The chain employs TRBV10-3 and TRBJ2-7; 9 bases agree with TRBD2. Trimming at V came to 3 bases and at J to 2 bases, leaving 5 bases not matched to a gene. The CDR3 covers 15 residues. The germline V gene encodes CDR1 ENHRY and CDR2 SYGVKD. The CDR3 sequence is CAISEPLAGTYEQYF. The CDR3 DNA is TGTGCCATCAGTGAACCCCTAGCGGGAACCTACGAGCAGTACTTC.

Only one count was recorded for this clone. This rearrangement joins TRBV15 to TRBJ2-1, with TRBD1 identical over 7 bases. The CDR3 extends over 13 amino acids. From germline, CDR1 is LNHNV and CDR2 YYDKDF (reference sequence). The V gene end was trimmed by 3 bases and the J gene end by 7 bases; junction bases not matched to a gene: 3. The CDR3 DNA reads TGTGCCACCAGCAGTGACAGGGCTAATGAGCAGTTCTTC. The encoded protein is CATSSDRANEQFF.

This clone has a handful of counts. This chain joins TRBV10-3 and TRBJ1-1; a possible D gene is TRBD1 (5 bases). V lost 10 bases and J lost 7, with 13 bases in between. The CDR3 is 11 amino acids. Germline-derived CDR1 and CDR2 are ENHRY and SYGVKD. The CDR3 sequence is CASGHPDEAFF. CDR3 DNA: TGTGCCAGTGGACACCCGGATGAAGCTTTCTTT.

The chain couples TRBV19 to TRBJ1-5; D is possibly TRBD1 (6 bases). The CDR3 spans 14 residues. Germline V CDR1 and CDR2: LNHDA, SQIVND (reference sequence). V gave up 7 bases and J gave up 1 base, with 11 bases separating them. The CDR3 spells CASTSGQSNQPQHF. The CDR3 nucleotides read TGTGCCAGTACCTCGGGACAAAGCAATCAGCCCCAGCATTTT.

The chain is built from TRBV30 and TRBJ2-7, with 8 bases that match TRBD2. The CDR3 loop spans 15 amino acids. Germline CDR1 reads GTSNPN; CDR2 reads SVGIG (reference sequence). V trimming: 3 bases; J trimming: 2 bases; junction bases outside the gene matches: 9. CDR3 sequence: CAWSLYSGMAYEQYF. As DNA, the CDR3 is TGTGCCTGGAGCCTGTATAGCGGGATGGCCTACGAGCAGTACTTC.

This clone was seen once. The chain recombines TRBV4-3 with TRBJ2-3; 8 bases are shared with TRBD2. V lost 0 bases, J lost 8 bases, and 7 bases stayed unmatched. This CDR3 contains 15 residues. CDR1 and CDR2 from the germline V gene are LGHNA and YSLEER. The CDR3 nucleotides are TGCGCCAGCAGCCAAGAGGGGCGGGGGGCGGGTACGCAGTATTTT. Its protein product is CASSQEGRGAGTQYF.

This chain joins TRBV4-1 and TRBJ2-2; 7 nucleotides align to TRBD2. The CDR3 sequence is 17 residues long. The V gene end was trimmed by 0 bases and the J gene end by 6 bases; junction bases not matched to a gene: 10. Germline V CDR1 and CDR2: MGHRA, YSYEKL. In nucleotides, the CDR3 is TGCGCCAGCAGCCAAGATATAGCAGTGGCGGGAGCCGGGGAGCTGTTTTTT. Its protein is CASSQDIAVAGAGELFF.

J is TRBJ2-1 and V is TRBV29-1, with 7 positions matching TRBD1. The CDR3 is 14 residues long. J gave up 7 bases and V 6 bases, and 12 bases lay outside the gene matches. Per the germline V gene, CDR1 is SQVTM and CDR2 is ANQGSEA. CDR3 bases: TGCAGCGTCCCTCCGCCCGACAGGGTGAATGAGCAGTTCTTC. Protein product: CSVPPPDRVNEQFF.